The rows below give T cell receptor beta chains drawn from one sample of a study of a mutant IDH1 vaccine in newly diagnosed glioma. These TCRs' antigens remain unknown. TCRdb's copy holds only in-frame clones and misses some; the assay was immunoSEQ multiplex PCR. In the table there are tens of thousands of clones, roughly 79% of which are singletons. Sequenced material: PBMCs, taken from a glioma patient whose treatment included an IDH1 peptide vaccine. These receptors all stem from a woman between 35 and 50 years old with glioma. Some clones in this sample may be carry-over from other donors' samples. Each CDR3 is given with its conserved first and last residue. D genes are given only for firm matches. Clone size is given for some rows only: seen once, a few or many times, or a class if the clone is expanded.

j_call clone_size v_call d_call cdr3_nt cdr3_aa
TRBJ1-5 NA TRBV5-6 NA TGTGCCAGCAGCCGAAGGGTTATCGGTCAGCCCCAGCATTTT CASSRRVIGQPQHF
TRBJ1-1 few TRBV7-2 NA TGTGCCAGCAGCTTATATGGAGCTTTCTTT CASSLYGAFF
TRBJ2-3 NA TRBV10-3 TRBD2 TGTGCCATCAGTGCGGGTAGCGGGAGGGCAGATACGCAGTATTTT CAISAGSGRADTQYF
TRBJ2-3 NA TRBV5-1 TRBD2 TGCGCCAGCAGCCCACAAAGGGCTAGCGGGGGGGCCGATACGCAGTATTTT CASSPQRASGGADTQYF
TRBJ2-7 NA TRBV4-3 TRBD2 TGCGCCAGCTCGGCCCAGCGGGGTCGGACCTACGAGCAGTACTTC CASSAQRGRTYEQYF
TRBJ2-4 NA TRBV7-2 NA TGTGCCAGCAGCTTAAGTAAGCGAAACATTCAGTACTTC CASSLSKRNIQYF
TRBJ2-2 NA TRBV27 NA TGTGCCAGCAGTTTATGGTTTGGCGCTACCGGGGAGCTGTTTTTT CASSLWFGATGELFF
TRBJ2-3 NA TRBV6-5 NA TGTGCCAGCAGTACGGACGGCTACACAGATACGCAGTATTTT CASSTDGYTDTQYF
TRBJ2-1 NA TRBV27 TRBD2 TGTGCCAGCAGTTTAGGGACTAGCGGGAGGAATGAGCAGTTCTTC CASSLGTSGRNEQFF
TRBJ1-2 NA TRBV27 NA TGTGCCAGCAGTTTATCGAGTCTCGGCCCGCATGGCTACACCTTC CASSLSSLGPHGYTF
TRBJ1-2 NA TRBV4-2 NA TGTGCCAGCAGCCAAGTTCAGGGGTATGGCTACACCTTC CASSQVQGYGYTF
TRBJ1-1 few TRBV29-1 NA TGCATGGTGGGGGACACTGAAGCTTTCTTT CMVGDTEAFF
TRBJ2-7 once TRBV18 NA TGTGCCAGCTCACCTACAGGGAACCCCTACGAGCAGTACTTC CASSPTGNPYEQYF
TRBJ2-7 NA TRBV27 NA TGTGCCAGCACCCCGGCTAGGGGACCCACTTGGGGGGACGAGCAGTACTTC CASTPARGPTWGDEQYF
TRBJ1-3 NA TRBV5-1 TRBD1 TGCGCCAGCAGCTTGACAGGGGAGTCTGGAAACACCATATATTTT CASSLTGESGNTIYF
TRBJ2-7 NA TRBV19 NA TGTGCCAGTACCCAATGGCATACATACGAGCAGTACTTC CASTQWHTYEQYF
TRBJ1-2 NA TRBV6-1 TRBD1 TGTGCCAGCAGCCCCGCTGACAGGGGTGGCTATGGCTACACCTTC CASSPADRGGYGYTF
TRBJ1-5 NA TRBV29-1 NA TGCAGCGTTGTTACAGGGCTGGGAAATCAGCCCCAGCATTTT CSVVTGLGNQPQHF
TRBJ2-7 NA TRBV29-1 NA TGCAGCGTTGATGGGGGTGAGTCCTACGAGCAGTACTTC CSVDGGESYEQYF
TRBJ1-1 NA TRBV4-3 NA TGCGCCAGCAGCCAAGATGGCTACCGGGGCATGAACACTGAAGCTTTCTTT CASSQDGYRGMNTEAFF
TRBJ2-5 NA TRBV2 NA TGTGCCAGCAGTGAGAGGAGGGGGGAGACCCAGTACTTC CASSERRGETQYF
TRBJ2-5 NA TRBV7-2 NA TGTGCCAGCAGCTTAGCACCACAAGAGACCCAGTACTTC CASSLAPQETQYF
TRBJ2-5 NA TRBV27 NA TGTGCCAGCAGTGAGTTAGCGGAACAAGAGACCCAGTACTTC CASSELAEQETQYF
TRBJ2-5 NA TRBV5-1 TRBD2 TGCGCCAGCAGCATCTCTAGCGGGGTGGAGACCCAGTACTTC CASSISSGVETQYF
TRBJ1-2 NA TRBV28 NA TGTGCCTCAGGGGCAGGGACCTATGGCTACACCTTC CASGAGTYGYTF
TRBJ2-1 NA TRBV6-5 NA TGTGCCAGCAGTAATGCGAAATCGGATGAGCAGTTCTTC CASSNAKSDEQFF
TRBJ1-1 NA TRBV9 NA TGTGCCAGCAGCGTAGGGAACGGTGGGAACACTGAAGCTTTCTTT CASSVGNGGNTEAFF
TRBJ2-2 NA TRBV5-1 NA TGCGCCAGCAGCTTGGGGTGGGTGACCACCGGGGAGCTGTTTTTT CASSLGWVTTGELFF
TRBJ1-1 once TRBV19 NA TGTGCCAGTAGTTCAGTAGGGAAGAACACTGAAGCTTTCTTT CASSSVGKNTEAFF
TRBJ2-7 NA TRBV4-2 NA TGTGCCAGCAGCTACCTTAGTGGAAGTTCCTACGAGCAGTACTTC CASSYLSGSSYEQYF
TRBJ2-5 NA TRBV6-5 NA TGTGCCAGTTATAAGGGGGGGCGCCAAGAGACCCAGTACTTC CASYKGGRQETQYF
TRBJ2-7 NA TRBV5-6 NA TGTGCCAGCAGCTTCGCGTCCGACTACGAGCAGTACTTC CASSFASDYEQYF
TRBJ1-4 few TRBV7-2 NA TGTGCCAGCAGCTTAGCTCCTAATGAAAAACTGTTTTTT CASSLAPNEKLFF
TRBJ1-2 NA TRBV9 NA TGTGCCAGCAGCCCAAGAACTAACTATGGCTACACCTTC CASSPRTNYGYTF
TRBJ2-7 NA TRBV19 TRBD2 TGTGCCAGTAGTATAAGCAGGGACTACGGCTACGAGCAGTACTTC CASSISRDYGYEQYF
TRBJ2-3 NA TRBV5-4 NA TGTGCCAGCAGCCCGGTGACCACAGATACGCAGTATTTT CASSPVTTDTQYF
TRBJ2-6 NA TRBV5-4 TRBD1 TGTGCCAGCAGCCGTCGGCAGGGGGCAAATGGGGCCAACGTCCTGACTTTC CASSRRQGANGANVLTF
TRBJ2-5 NA TRBV6-1 NA TGTGCCAGCAGAGGGGTTGGGGAGACCCAGTACTTC CASRGVGETQYF
TRBJ2-5 few TRBV11-1 NA TGTGCCAGCAGCTCGGGGGCGGGGCCCCAGGAGACCCAGTACTTC CASSSGAGPQETQYF
TRBJ1-4 NA TRBV28 NA TGTGCCAGCAGTCTAGGGGCGCAGGGTAATGAAAAACTGTTTTTT CASSLGAQGNEKLFF
TRBJ2-2 NA TRBV5-4 NA TGTGCCAGCAGCTTCGAAAACACCGGGGAGCTGTTTTTT CASSFENTGELFF
TRBJ2-5 NA TRBV14 NA TGTGCCAGCAGCCAAGATCTGGTGAGGGGACAGACCCAGTACTTC CASSQDLVRGQTQYF
TRBJ2-5 NA TRBV9 NA TGTGCCAGCAGCGTAGGGCTAGCAGGGGAGACCCAGTACTTC CASSVGLAGETQYF
TRBJ2-5 NA TRBV6-5 NA TGTGCCAGCAGTTACTCTAGCGGAAAGTACCAAGAGACCCAGTACTTC CASSYSSGKYQETQYF
TRBJ1-6 NA TRBV25-1 TRBD1 TGTGCCAGCAGACAGGGACAGAGAAGTTCACCCCTCCACTTT CASRQGQRSSPLHF
TRBJ1-5 few TRBV2 NA TGTGCCAGCAGTGAGTCAGGGATTGATCAGCCCCAGCATTTT CASSESGIDQPQHF
TRBJ1-2 NA TRBV5-4 NA TGTGCCAGCAGCCGGGCGGGGGGCCAAGCTATGGGTGGCTACACCTTC CASSRAGGQAMGGYTF
TRBJ2-7 NA TRBV15 TRBD1 TGTGCCACCAGCAGAGTGGGACAGGGGAACGAGCAGTACTTC CATSRVGQGNEQYF
TRBJ1-2 NA TRBV14 NA TGTGCCAGCAGCCAAACGGGGGTTCTCTATGGCTACACCTTC CASSQTGVLYGYTF
TRBJ1-1 NA TRBV5-1 NA TGCGCCAGCAGCCAGATGACAGGACTGAACACTGAAGCTTTCTTT CASSQMTGLNTEAFF
TRBJ1-1 NA TRBV4-1 TRBD1 TGCGCCAGCAGCCACGGGACAGGGAACACTGAAGCTTTCTTT CASSHGTGNTEAFF
TRBJ1-1 NA TRBV4-1 TRBD1 TGCGCCAGCAGCCAACCCGGACAGGGTGCGGCTGAAGCTTTCTTT CASSQPGQGAAEAFF
TRBJ2-3 NA TRBV14 NA TGTGCCAGCAATCCTGGGGGCTTAACAGATACGCAGTATTTT CASNPGGLTDTQYF
TRBJ2-7 once TRBV6-5 NA TGTGCCAGCCGCCGTCTAGGCTTAGCCTACGAGCAGTACTTC CASRRLGLAYEQYF
TRBJ1-2 few TRBV4-3 NA TGCGCCAGCAGCCAAGAGGGGGCAGATCATGGCTACACCTTC CASSQEGADHGYTF
TRBJ2-2 few TRBV27 NA TGTGCCAGCAGTCCTAGTAGCACCGGGGAGCTGTTTTTT CASSPSSTGELFF
TRBJ2-1 NA TRBV27 TRBD1 TGTGCCAGCCAAGGGGGCAGGGGATCCTACAATGAGCAGTTCTTC CASQGGRGSYNEQFF
TRBJ1-3 NA TRBV11-3 TRBD1 TGTGCCAGCAGCTCCGGGACAGCTGGAAACACCATATATTTT CASSSGTAGNTIYF
TRBJ1-3 NA TRBV7-2 NA TGTGCCAGCAGCCCCAACCCTACAGGGAACACTGGAAACACCATATATTTT CASSPNPTGNTGNTIYF